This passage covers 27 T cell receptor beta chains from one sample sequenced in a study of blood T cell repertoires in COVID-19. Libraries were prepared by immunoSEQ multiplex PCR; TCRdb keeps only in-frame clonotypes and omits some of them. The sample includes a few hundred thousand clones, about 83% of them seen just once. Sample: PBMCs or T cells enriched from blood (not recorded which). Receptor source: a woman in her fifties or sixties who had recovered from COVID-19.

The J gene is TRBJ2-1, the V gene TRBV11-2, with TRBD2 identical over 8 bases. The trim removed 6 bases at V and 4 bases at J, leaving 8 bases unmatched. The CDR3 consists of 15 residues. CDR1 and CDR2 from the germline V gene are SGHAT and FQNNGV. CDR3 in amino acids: CASSPWRGEYNEQFF. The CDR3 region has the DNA TGTGCCAGCAGTCCGTGGCGGGGGGAATACAATGAGCAGTTCTTC.

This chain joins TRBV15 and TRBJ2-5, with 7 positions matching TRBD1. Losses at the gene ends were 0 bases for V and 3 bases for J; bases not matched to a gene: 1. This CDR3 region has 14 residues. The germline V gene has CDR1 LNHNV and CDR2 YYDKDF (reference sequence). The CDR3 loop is CATSRDGTEETQYF. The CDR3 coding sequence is TGTGCCACCAGCAGAGATGGGACAGAAGAGACCCAGTACTTC.

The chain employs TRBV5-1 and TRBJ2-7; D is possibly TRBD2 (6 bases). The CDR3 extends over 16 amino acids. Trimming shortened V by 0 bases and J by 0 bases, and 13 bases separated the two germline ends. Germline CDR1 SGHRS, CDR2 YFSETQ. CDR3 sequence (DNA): TGCGCCAGCAGCTTGGGCGCGGGGCTAGCCTCCTACGAGCAGTACTTC. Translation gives CASSLGAGLASYEQYF.

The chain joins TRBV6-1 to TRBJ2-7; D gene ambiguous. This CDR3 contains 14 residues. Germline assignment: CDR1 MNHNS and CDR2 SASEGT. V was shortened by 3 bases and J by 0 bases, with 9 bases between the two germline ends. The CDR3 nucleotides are TGTGCCAGCAGTGAGGCAGGCGACTCCTACGAGCAGTACTTC. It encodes CASSEAGDSYEQYF.

The CDR3 is CASSPFPVGELFF. CDR3 in DNA: TGTGCCAGCTCACCATTCCCGGTGGGGGAGCTGTTTTTT. The chain employs TRBV18 and TRBJ2-2; D not certain. V lost 2 bases to trimming and J lost 8 bases, with 9 bases between them. In germline, CDR1 is KGHSH, CDR2 LQKENI. This CDR3 has 13 residues.

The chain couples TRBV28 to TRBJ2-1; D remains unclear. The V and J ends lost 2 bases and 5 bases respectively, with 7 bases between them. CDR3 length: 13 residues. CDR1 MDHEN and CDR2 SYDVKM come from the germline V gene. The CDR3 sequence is CASSLRLNNEQFF. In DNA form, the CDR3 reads TGTGCCAGCAGTTTACGACTGAACAATGAGCAGTTCTTC.

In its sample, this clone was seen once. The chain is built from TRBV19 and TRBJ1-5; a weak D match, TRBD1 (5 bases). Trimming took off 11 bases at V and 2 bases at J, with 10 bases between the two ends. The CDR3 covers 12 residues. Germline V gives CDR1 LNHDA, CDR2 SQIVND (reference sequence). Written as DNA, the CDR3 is TGTGCCGGGGGGTATCGCAATCAGCCCCAGCATTTT. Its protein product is CAGGYRNQPQHF.

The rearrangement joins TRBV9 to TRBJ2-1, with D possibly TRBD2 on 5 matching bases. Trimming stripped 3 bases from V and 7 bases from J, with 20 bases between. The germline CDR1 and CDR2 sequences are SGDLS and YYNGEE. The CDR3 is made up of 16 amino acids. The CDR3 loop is CASSEHPTGRGNEQFF. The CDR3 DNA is TGTGCCAGCAGCGAACACCCAACGGGTCGAGGGAATGAGCAGTTCTTC.

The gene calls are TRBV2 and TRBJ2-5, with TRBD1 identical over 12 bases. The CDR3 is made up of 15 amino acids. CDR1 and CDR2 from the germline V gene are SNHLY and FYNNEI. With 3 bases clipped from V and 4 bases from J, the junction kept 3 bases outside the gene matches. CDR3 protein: CASSDRDRGPETQYF. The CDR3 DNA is TGTGCCAGCAGTGACCGGGACAGGGGGCCAGAGACCCAGTACTTC.

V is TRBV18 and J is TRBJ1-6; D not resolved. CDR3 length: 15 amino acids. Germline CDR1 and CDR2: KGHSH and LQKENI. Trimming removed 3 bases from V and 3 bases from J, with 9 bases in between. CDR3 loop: CASSPQEYYNSPLHF. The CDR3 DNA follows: TGTGCCAGCTCACCTCAGGAATACTATAATTCACCCCTCCACTTT.

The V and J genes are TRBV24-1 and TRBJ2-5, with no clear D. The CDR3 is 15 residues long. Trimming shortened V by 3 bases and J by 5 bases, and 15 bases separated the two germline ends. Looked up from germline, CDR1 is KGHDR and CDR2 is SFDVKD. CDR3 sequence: CATSDPRTTRETQYF. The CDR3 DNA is TGTGCCACCAGTGATCCGCGTACTACGCGGGAGACCCAGTACTTC.

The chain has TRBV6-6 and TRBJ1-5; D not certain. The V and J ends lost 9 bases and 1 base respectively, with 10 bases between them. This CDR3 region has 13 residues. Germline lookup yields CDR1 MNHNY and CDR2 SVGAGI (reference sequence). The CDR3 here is CASLGLSNQPQHF. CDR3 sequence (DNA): TGTGCCAGTCTCGGGTTAAGCAATCAGCCCCAGCATTTT.

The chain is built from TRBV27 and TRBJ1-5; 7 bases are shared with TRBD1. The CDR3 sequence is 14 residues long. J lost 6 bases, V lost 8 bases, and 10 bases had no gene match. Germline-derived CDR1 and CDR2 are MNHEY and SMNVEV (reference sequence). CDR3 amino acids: CASARDSMSQPQHF. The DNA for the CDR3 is TGTGCCAGCGCGAGGGACAGTATGTCTCAGCCCCAGCATTTT.

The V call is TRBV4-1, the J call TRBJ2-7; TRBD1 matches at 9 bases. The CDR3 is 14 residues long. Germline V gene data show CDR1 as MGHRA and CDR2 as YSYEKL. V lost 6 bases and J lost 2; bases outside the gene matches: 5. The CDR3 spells CASSPTGGAYEQYF. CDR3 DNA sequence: TGCGCCAGCAGTCCTACAGGGGGCGCCTACGAGCAGTACTTC.

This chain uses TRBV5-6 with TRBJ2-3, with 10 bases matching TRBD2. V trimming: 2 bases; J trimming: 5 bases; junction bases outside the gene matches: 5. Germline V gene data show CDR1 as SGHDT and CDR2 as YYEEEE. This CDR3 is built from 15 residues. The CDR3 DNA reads TGTGCCAGCAGCTTAGCGGGGGGGCGGGGAGATACGCAGTATTTT. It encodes CASSLAGGRGDTQYF.

The CDR3 nucleotides are TGTGCCAGCAGTTGGGGCAACACCGGGGAGCTGTTTTTT. Translation: CASSWGNTGELFF. The rearrangement links TRBV5-4 to TRBJ2-2; possible D gene TRBD1, 5 bases. V lost 5 bases to trimming and J lost 2 bases, with 7 bases between them. The V gene's germline CDR1 is SGHNT and CDR2 YYREEE (reference sequence). The CDR3 covers 13 residues. Using reference TRBV5-4 and TRBJ2-2 for the parts outside the CDR3, the full variable domain is ETGVTQSPTHLIKTRGQQVTLRCSSQSGHNTVSWYQQALGQGPQFIFQYYREEENGRGNFPPRFSGLQFPNYSSELNVNALELDDSALYLCASSWGNTGELFFGEGSRLTVL.

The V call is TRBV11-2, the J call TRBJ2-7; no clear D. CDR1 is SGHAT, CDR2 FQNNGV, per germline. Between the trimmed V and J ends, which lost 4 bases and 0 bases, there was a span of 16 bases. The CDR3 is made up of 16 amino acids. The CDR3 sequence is CASSSLVQPNSYEQYF. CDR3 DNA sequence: TGTGCCAGCAGCTCTCTGGTACAACCCAACTCCTACGAGCAGTACTTC.

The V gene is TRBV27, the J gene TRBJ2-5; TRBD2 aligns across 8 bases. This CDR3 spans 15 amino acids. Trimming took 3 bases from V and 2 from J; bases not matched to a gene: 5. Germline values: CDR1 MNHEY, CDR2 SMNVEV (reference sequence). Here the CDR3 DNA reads TGTGCCAGCAGTTTGGACGTAGCGGGACAAGAGACCCAGTACTTC. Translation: CASSLDVAGQETQYF.

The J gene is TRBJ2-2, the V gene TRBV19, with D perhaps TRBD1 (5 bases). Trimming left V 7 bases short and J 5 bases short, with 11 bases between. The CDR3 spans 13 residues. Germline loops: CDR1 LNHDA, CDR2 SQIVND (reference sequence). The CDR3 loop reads CASKVQGTGELFF. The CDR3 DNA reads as TGTGCCAGTAAGGTCCAGGGAACCGGGGAGCTGTTTTTT.

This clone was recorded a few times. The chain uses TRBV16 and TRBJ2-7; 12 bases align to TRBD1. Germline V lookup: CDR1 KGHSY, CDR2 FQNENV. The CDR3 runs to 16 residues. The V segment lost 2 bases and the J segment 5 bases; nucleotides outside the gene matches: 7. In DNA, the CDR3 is TGTGCCAGCAGCCAAGGTTCGGGACAGGGGGCCGACGAGCAGTACTTC. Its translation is CASSQGSGQGADEQYF.

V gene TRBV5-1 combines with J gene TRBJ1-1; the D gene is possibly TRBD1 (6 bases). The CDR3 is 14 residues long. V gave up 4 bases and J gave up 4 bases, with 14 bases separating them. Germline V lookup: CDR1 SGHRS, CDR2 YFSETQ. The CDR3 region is CASSEQGSPTEAFF. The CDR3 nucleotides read TGCGCCAGCAGCGAACAGGGATCTCCCACTGAAGCTTTCTTT.

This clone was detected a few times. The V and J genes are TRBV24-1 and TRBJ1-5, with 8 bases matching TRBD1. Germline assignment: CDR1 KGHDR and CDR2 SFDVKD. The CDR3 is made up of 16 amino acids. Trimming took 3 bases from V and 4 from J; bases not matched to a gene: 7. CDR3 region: CATSDTGQAINQPQHF. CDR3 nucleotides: TGTGCCACCAGTGATACGGGACAGGCGATAAATCAGCCCCAGCATTTT.

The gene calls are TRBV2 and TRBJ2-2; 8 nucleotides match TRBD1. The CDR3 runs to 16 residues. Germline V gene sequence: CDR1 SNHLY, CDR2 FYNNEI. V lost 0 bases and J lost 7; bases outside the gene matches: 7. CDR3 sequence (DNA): TGTGCCAGCAGTGAAGCGCTTCAGGGGGCCTTCGGGGAGCTGTTTTTT. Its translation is CASSEALQGAFGELFF.

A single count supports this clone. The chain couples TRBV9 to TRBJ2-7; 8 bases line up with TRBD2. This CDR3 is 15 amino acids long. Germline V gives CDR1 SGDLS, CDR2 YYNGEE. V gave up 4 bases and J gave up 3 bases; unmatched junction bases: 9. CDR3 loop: CASSRGGGLGYEQYF. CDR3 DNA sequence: TGTGCCAGCAGCCGGGGGGGAGGGTTAGGCTACGAGCAGTACTTC.

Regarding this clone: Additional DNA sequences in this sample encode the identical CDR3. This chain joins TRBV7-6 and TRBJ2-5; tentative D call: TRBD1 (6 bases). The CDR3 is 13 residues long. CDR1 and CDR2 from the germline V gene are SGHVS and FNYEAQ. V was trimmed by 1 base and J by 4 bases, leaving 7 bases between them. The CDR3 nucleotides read TGTGCCAGCAGCTTAGGGGGGCGAGAGACCCAGTACTTC. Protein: CASSLGGRETQYF.

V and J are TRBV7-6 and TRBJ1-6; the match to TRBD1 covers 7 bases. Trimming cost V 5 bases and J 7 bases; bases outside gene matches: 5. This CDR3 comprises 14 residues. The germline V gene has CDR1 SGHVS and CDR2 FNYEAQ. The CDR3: CASSVTGDNSPLHF. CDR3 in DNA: TGTGCCAGCAGCGTCACAGGGGACAATTCACCCCTCCACTTT.

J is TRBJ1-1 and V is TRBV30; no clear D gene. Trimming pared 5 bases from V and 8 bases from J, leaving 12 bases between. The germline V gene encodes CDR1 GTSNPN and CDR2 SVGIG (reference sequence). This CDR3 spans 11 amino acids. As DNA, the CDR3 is TGTGCCTGGGGCCTCGAGGGAGAAGCTTTCTTT. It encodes CAWGLEGEAFF.